This T cell receptor (beta chain) derives from a study of T cell responses to AZD1222 COVID-19 vaccine. CDR3 length: 14 residues. The V and J ends lost 4 bases and 7 bases, in that order; junction bases with no gene match: 4. Germline loops: CDR1 MDHEN, CDR2 SYDVKM. Sequencing was performed with immunoSEQ multiplex PCR; in TCRdb, only in-frame clones are kept and a portion is missing. The sample holds about 94,000 clones, about 85% seen once. As to this clone: As yet, its antigen is unknown.

General study points: Clonal diversity may have been underestimated in mostly white British donors.

This chain links TRBV28 with TRBJ1-6; 7 positions agree with TRBD1. The source material was peripheral blood, sampled 28 days after the second AZD1222 dose. This receptor was identified in an adult who received the AZD1222 COVID-19 vaccine. CDR3 DNA: TGTGCCAGCAGTTCCGGGACAGTGAATTCACCCCTCCACTTT. It specifies CASSSGTVNSPLHF.